This entry is about one TCR beta chain. The sample holds many counts of this clonotype. What this receptor recognizes is not known. Per-nucleotide qualities are absent, and no much larger clonotype sits a single base away. The cysteine opens and the phenylalanine closes a CDR3 of 11 amino acids. Of the read, only the CDR3 DNA is kept; its 33 bases are in frame from base 1. V is reduced by 5 bases and J by 5 bases, leaving a spacing of 5 bases between them. Reading the germline V gene gives CDR1 MDHEN and CDR2 SYDVKM. This record comes from a study of spatial heterogeneity in lung cancer (dated 2019 in TCRdb). For the study in its entirety: Donors were about 70 patients with early-stage, untreated non-small cell lung cancer from the lung TRACERx cohort. Follow-up PBMC samples were sequenced whenever the samples were available, and the median time to follow-up was about 2 years after resection. Beta-chain transcripts were consistently detected in greater numbers than alpha-chain transcripts, which likely reflects a higher abundance of beta-chain transcripts. In the raw uncorrected reads, each unique combination of TCR and UMI appeared more than ten times on average. In non-small cell lung cancer, the study quantitatively compared TCR alpha and beta repertoires across several tumor regions, matched nontumor lung, and blood. Nonsynonymous mutation counts, determined by whole-exome sequencing of tumor tissue, were related to features of the TCR repertoire. At surgery, both alpha and beta chains were TCR-sequenced in fewer than 250 tumor regions, fewer than 80 matched nontumor lung samples and around 50 PBMC samples.

On the study overall, not on this receptor specifically: Ubiquitous expanded tumor TCRs were found in blood more often at tumor resection than at routine follow-up. Only about 14 patients were included in comparisons of baseline and follow-up blood repertoires. Additional single-cell paired TCR alpha and beta sequencing was considered necessary to confirm, at a functional level, the hypothesis that regional TCRs recognize regional mutations.

Preparation of the library involved 5' RACE. TCRdb lists the instrument as NextSeq 500. The TCR library protocol attached a unique molecular identifier to each TCR cDNA molecule to allow correction of PCR and sequencing errors. The study's processing was this. TCR identification, UMI-based error correction and CDR3 extraction were performed with Decombinator tools. TCRs above a frequency of 2 per 1,000, corresponding to the top 1% of the tumor frequency distribution, were defined as expanded. Renyi diversity was computed with the R vegan package after each repertoire had been subsampled 100 times to 5,000 TCRs. CDR3 similarity networks were built from amino acid triplet string-kernel similarity, with CDR3s being connected when pairwise similarity was above 0.82. In TCRdb, the public reads were trimmed at Q25 with fastp and aligned with MiXCR, with productive beta chains retained. One record per CDR3 amino acid sequence lists the most common genes and DNA. The V and J calls here are based on TCRdb, not the publication. In this sample the table shows approximately 110,000 distinct CDR3 sequences, 9.5% to 14% of which occur a single time. The ten biggest clones cover more than 20% of the sample.

This specimen's time point label, per the study, means: blood at routine non-recurrence follow-up after resection. Without any cell sorting, TCR sequencing was performed on whole RNA extracted either from tumor and nontumor lung tissue or from cryopreserved PBMC samples. Only patients with enough RNA available from two or more tumor regions were chosen for TCR sequencing. This TCR was sampled from a female donor with early-stage non-small cell lung cancer. The chain couples TRBV28 to TRBJ2-3; the D gene lacks a confident call. Sequencing used PBMCs, obtained at follow-up. The bases read TGTGCCAGCAGTGTAGTAGATACGCAGTATTTT. It translates to CASSVVDTQYF. The variable domain in full, with residues beyond the CDR3 obtained from the reference TRBV28 and TRBJ2-3 genes, is DVKVTQSSRYLVKRTGEKVFLECVQDMDHENMFWYRQDPGLGLRLIYFSYDVKMKEKGDIPEGYSVSREKKERFSLILESASTNQTSMYLCASSVVDTQYFGPGTRLTVL.